These 26 T cell receptor beta chains were sequenced from one sample in a study of blood T cells in healthy people across ages. Through a sample-barcoded 5' primer and a J-beta primer mix, a second PCR was run for roughly 7 to 12 cycles. Each CDR3 protein gets one entry after TCRdb re-called the 5' RACE reads with MiXCR. The sample carries roughly 1,000,000 distinct CDR3 sequences, less than 25% recorded once. The data also belong to a second study, concerning T cells of mothers and their children.

The sample was blood. These receptors all come from a girl aged 2 to 10 in good health.

In its sample, this clonotype was seen a few times. The chain links TRBV29-1 to TRBJ2-1, with 7 bases matching TRBD2. In germline, CDR1 is SQVTM, CDR2 ANQGSEA. V gave up 4 bases and J gave up 7 bases; unmatched junction bases: 7. The CDR3 is made up of 13 amino acids. CDR3 in amino acids: CSVGGRSRNEQFF. DNA of the CDR3: TGCAGCGTTGGCGGGAGATCTAGAAATGAGCAGTTCTTC.

The J gene is TRBJ2-2, the V gene TRBV7-6; D is ambiguous. The CDR3 consists of 14 residues. The germline V and J ends were trimmed by 5 bases and 5 bases, with 12 bases remaining between them. In germline, CDR1 is SGHVS, CDR2 FNYEAQ. CDR3 sequence: CASSRGAETGELFF. The CDR3 region has the DNA TGTGCCAGCAGCCGTGGTGCGGAGACCGGGGAGCTGTTTTTT.

The sample holds a few counts of this clonotype. The V call is TRBV12-3 or TRBV12-4, the J call TRBJ1-1; 11 bases are a match to TRBD1. The CDR3 runs to 13 residues. The trim removed 7 bases at V and 6 bases at J, leaving 4 bases unmatched. CDR3 amino acids: CASTGQGAAEAFF. CDR3 in DNA: TGTGCCAGCACCGGACAGGGGGCCGCTGAAGCTTTCTTT.

This sequence joins TRBV14 and TRBJ2-3; D possibly corresponds to TRBD2 (6 bases). The CDR3 is 16 amino acids. Trimming took 5 bases from V and 0 from J, leaving 15 bases between them. Germline loops: CDR1 SGHDN, CDR2 FVKESK. This CDR3 is CASSDPLRGSTDTQYF. Written as DNA, the CDR3 is TGTGCCAGCAGCGACCCCCTACGGGGGAGCACAGATACGCAGTATTTT.

This chain uses TRBV29-1 with TRBJ2-2; TRBD1 agrees at 7 bases. Germline loops: CDR1 SQVTM, CDR2 ANQGSEA. The junction had 9 bases not matched to a gene; V was cut back by 2 bases and J by 6 bases. The CDR3 covers 15 residues. This chain's CDR3 is CSVENTWDSAGELFF. CDR3 coding DNA: TGCAGCGTTGAAAACACCTGGGACAGCGCCGGGGAGCTGTTTTTT.

The chain employs TRBV6-2 or TRBV6-3 and TRBJ2-5, with 9 positions matching TRBD1. The junction had 8 bases not matched to a gene; V was cut back by 0 bases and J by 3 bases. The length of the CDR3 is 17 residues. Germline CDR1 and CDR2: MNHEY and SVGEGT. The CDR3: CASSYSNRGLGKETQYF. The DNA for the CDR3 is TGTGCCAGCAGTTACTCGAACAGGGGGCTTGGGAAAGAGACCCAGTACTTC.

This rearrangement joins TRBV20-1 to TRBJ2-5; the D call may be TRBD1 or TRBD2 (5 bases each). The germline gives CDR1 DFQATT, CDR2 SNEGSKA (reference sequence). CDR3 length equals 16 residues. The CDR3 spells CISIDPRGSKRETQYF. For the CDR3, the DNA is TGCATATCCATAGATCCCCGGGGCTCCAAACGAGAGACCCAGTACTTC.

The table lists this clonotype with a few counts. The junction differs from germline at one of its ends, possibly a read error. CDR3 protein: CASSFSGGDYCYTF. The DNA for the CDR3 is TGCGCCAGCAGCTTCTCGGGGGGGGACTATTGCTACACCTTC. V usage is TRBV5-1 and J usage is TRBJ1-2; D might be TRBD1 (5 bases). The CDR3 contains 14 residues. The germline CDR1 and CDR2 sequences are SGHRS and YFSETQ.

The count of this clonotype is one. The rearrangement joins TRBV15 to TRBJ2-1; D remains unclear. The end of the DNA is better explained by TRBJ2-7, so the J call may be wrong. The CDR3 covers 16 residues. Germline V lookup: CDR1 LNHNV, CDR2 YYDKDF (reference sequence). DNA of the CDR3: TGTGCCACCAGCAGAAGCACCGGCTTGCATAGTTACGAGCAGTACTTC. The encoded protein is CATSRSTGLHSYEQYF.

The rearrangement links TRBV28 to TRBJ2-5; D call uncertain. The length of the CDR3 is 16 residues. Trimming shortened V by 6 bases and J by 11 bases, and 28 bases separated the two germline ends. The germline gives CDR1 MDHEN, CDR2 SYDVKM. The CDR3 DNA reads as TGTGCCAGCAGCATCTTGCCCGTGGGGAAGGGCTACAAGCAGTACTTC. This sequence encodes CASSILPVGKGYKQYF.

A note on this clonotype: The conserved final phenylalanine or tryptophan is absent from the CDR3, which likely points to a read error. The chain uses TRBV20-1 and TRBJ2-7, with unresolved D. This CDR3 is 13 amino acids long. V lost 6 bases, J lost 4 bases, and 16 bases lay in between. The germline CDR1 and CDR2 sequences are DFQATT and SNEGSKA (reference sequence). The CDR3: CSAYSGLAYEQYL. In nucleotides, the CDR3 is TGCAGTGCATACTCAGGTCTCGCGTACGAGCAGTACCTC.

The rearrangement uses TRBV29-1 and TRBJ2-5, with 8 bases aligning to TRBD2. The end of the DNA fits TRBJ2-1 better, so the J call may be wrong. Per germline, CDR1 SQVTM and CDR2 ANQGSEA. This CDR3 spans 14 amino acids. The CDR3: CSVAGTSISNEQFF. CDR3 in DNA: TGCAGCGTCGCCGGGACTAGTATTAGCAATGAGCAGTTCTTC.

This clonotype was seen a few times. V usage is TRBV20-1 and J usage is TRBJ2-7, with 13 nucleotides matching TRBD2. The last part of the DNA fits TRBJ2-1 better; the J call may be wrong. Germline assignment: CDR1 DFQATT and CDR2 SNEGSKA (reference sequence). The CDR3 is made up of 15 amino acids. CDR3 nucleotides: TGCAGTGCACTCCCGGGACTAGCGGGAAAAAATGAGCAGTTCTTC. It yields the protein CSALPGLAGKNEQFF.

The chain joins TRBV6-2 or TRBV6-3 to TRBJ2-5; 8 nucleotides align to TRBD1. The DNA end is more similar to TRBJ2-1, so the J call may be wrong. This CDR3 region has 15 residues. Germline V gene data show CDR1 as MNHEY and CDR2 as SVGEGT. The CDR3 DNA sequence: TGTGCCAGCAGTAGACCGGGACAGGTTTACAATGAGCAGTTCTTC. Translating it yields CASSRPGQVYNEQFF.

In this sample, this clonotype turned up a few times. The germline gene is not matched at one end of the junction; a read error may be the cause. V usage is TRBV20-1 and J usage is TRBJ2-4, with TRBD2 matching over 7 bases. The CDR3 loop spans 14 amino acids. CDR1 is DFQATT and CDR2 is SNEGSKA in the germline V gene (reference sequence). CDR3 residues: CSGSLGLQKNIQHF. The CDR3 coding sequence is TGCAGTGGGTCCCTGGGACTACAAAAAAACATTCAGCACTTC.

This clonotype has only a few counts. The chain joins TRBV5-1 to TRBJ1-1; 10 bases align to TRBD1. Trimming removed 0 bases from V and 4 bases from J; junction bases left unmatched: 3. The germline V gene encodes CDR1 SGHRS and CDR2 YFSETQ. This CDR3 is built from 15 residues. The CDR3 is CASSLGGQGSTEAFF. CDR3 nucleotides: TGCGCCAGCAGCTTGGGGGGACAGGGGAGCACTGAAGCTTTCTTT.

The chain couples TRBV15 to TRBJ2-2; no clear D. CDR3 size: 16 residues. From germline, CDR1 is LNHNV and CDR2 YYDKDF (reference sequence). V shed 1 base and J shed 1 base, with 10 bases lying between them. The CDR3 DNA reads as TGTGCCACCAGCAGAGTCCCCTCGGAGAACACCGGGGAGCTGTTTTTT. Protein: CATSRVPSENTGELFF.

The rearrangement links TRBV20-1 to TRBJ1-5; D unresolved. Trimming cost V 3 bases and J 13 bases, with 19 bases left between them. The V gene's germline CDR1 is DFQATT and CDR2 SNEGSKA (reference sequence). This CDR3 spans 13 amino acids. The CDR3 nucleotides are TGCAGTGCTAGGGCGGCGGGCCCCGAGTTACAGCATTTT. Translating it yields CSARAAGPELQHF.

The genes are TRBV28 and TRBJ2-1; 8 bases are a match to TRBD2. The CDR3 totals 15 residues. Germline V gene sequence: CDR1 MDHEN, CDR2 SYDVKM. The V gene end was trimmed by 5 bases and the J gene end by 2 bases; junction bases not matched to a gene: 5. In DNA form, the CDR3 reads TGTGCCAGCAGTCAGACTAGCGTAGCCTACAATGAGCAGTTCTTC. Translation gives CASSQTSVAYNEQFF.

A remark on this clonotype: A read error may produce the germline difference seen at one junction end. The gene calls are TRBV9 and TRBJ2-7; perhaps TRBD1 as D (5 bases). This CDR3 has 14 amino acids. Germline V gene data show CDR1 as SGDLS and CDR2 as YYNGEE. As DNA, the CDR3 is TGTACCAGCAGCGTAGGCAGGGCGTCCTACGAGCAGTACTTC. It encodes CTSSVGRASYEQYF.

V and J are TRBV5-1 and TRBJ1-2, with TRBD1 as a possible D gene (6 bases). The CDR3 is 14 residues long. Trimming stripped 2 bases from V and 4 bases from J, with 12 bases between. The germline CDR1 and CDR2 sequences are SGHRS and YFSETQ. The CDR3, as DNA: TGCGCCAGCAGCTTTCCTACAGGGATCTATGGCTACACCTTC. This gives the protein CASSFPTGIYGYTF.

This sequence joins TRBV12-5 and TRBJ2-1; 10 nucleotides agree with TRBD2. From germline, CDR1 is LGHNT and CDR2 FRNRAP. CDR3 length equals 13 residues. Trimming at V came to 6 bases and at J to 6 bases, leaving 2 bases not matched to a gene. This chain's CDR3 is CASGPSGSNEQFF. For the CDR3, the DNA is TGTGCTAGTGGCCCTAGCGGGAGCAATGAGCAGTTCTTC.

In its sample, this clonotype was seen many times. The CDR3 reads CASSAPTGLGEQYF. In nucleotides, the CDR3 is TGTGCCAGCAGCGCCCCGACAGGGCTCGGCGAGCAGTACTTC. V is TRBV9 and J is TRBJ2-7; 7 bases align to TRBD1. Germline V gives CDR1 SGDLS, CDR2 YYNGEE. This CDR3 spans 14 amino acids. After removal of 3 bases from V and 6 bases from J, the junction contained 9 bases not matched to a gene.

J is TRBJ1-5 and V is TRBV27; 7 bases are a match to TRBD1. CDR3 length equals 22 residues. Germline V gene data show CDR1 as MNHEY and CDR2 as SMNVEV (reference sequence). The V segment lost 0 bases and the J segment 0 bases; nucleotides outside the gene matches: 20. The CDR3 protein is CASSLSKVIRGAPENSNQPQHF. CDR3 DNA: TGTGCCAGCAGTTTATCGAAGGTTATCAGGGGGGCGCCTGAAAATAGCAATCAGCCCCAGCATTTT.

J is TRBJ2-4 and V is TRBV4-3; D is tentatively TRBD1 or TRBD2 (5 bases each). Per germline, CDR1 LGHNA and CDR2 YSLEER. Trimming removed 3 bases from V and 0 bases from J, with 21 bases in between. This CDR3 region has 19 residues. Here the CDR3 reads CASSQTRDVSSLAKNIQYF. DNA of the CDR3: TGCGCCAGCAGCCAGACGAGGGACGTCTCGAGTTTAGCCAAAAACATTCAGTACTTC.

J is TRBJ2-4 and V is TRBV9, with 10 bases fitting TRBD2. The V segment lost 0 bases and the J segment 0 bases; nucleotides outside the gene matches: 3. The CDR3 runs to 17 residues. The germline CDR1 and CDR2 sequences are SGDLS and YYNGEE. CDR3 protein: CASSVAASGRAKNIQYF. CDR3 in DNA: TGTGCCAGCAGCGTAGCGGCTAGCGGGAGAGCCAAAAACATTCAGTACTTC. Together with reference TRBV9 and TRBJ2-4, the CDR3 gives the full variable domain: DSGVTQTPKHLITATGQRVTLRCSPRSGDLSVYWYQQSLDQGLQFLIQYYNGEERAKGNILERFSAQQFPDLHSELNLSSLELGDSALYFCASSVAASGRAKNIQYFGAGTRLSVL.